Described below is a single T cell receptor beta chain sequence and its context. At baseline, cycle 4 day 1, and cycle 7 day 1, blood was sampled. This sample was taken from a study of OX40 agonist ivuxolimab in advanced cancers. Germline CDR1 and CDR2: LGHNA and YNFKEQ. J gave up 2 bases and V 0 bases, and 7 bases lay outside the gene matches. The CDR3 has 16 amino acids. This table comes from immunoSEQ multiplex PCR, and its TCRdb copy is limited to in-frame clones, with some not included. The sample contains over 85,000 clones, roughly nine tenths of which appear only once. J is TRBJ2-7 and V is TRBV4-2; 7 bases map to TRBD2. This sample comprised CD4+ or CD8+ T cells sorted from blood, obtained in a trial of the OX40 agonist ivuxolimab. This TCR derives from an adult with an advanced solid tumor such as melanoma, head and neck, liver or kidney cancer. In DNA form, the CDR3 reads TGTGCCAGCAGCCAAGAGGGGGGGAGCAGGACCTACGAGCAGTACTTC. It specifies CASSQEGGSRTYEQYF.